This is a list of T cell receptor beta chains from one sample in a study of blood T cell repertoires in COVID-19. Sequencing used immunoSEQ multiplex PCR; TCRdb keeps in-frame clones, though not all of them. In the table there are fewer than 300,000 clones, approximately 83% of which are singletons. The source material was peripheral blood. The receptors derive from a person aged 70 to 85 with COVID-19, enrolled during active disease. CDR3s leave out the opening cysteine and the closing phenylalanine or tryptophan. Size is omitted from some rows. Given values are once, few, many or a class for expanded clones.

NA	TRBV28	TRBJ1-4	ASSLGTLKNEKLF
NA	TRBV27	TRBJ2-3	ASSSYTDTQY
NA	TRBV11-2	TRBJ2-1	ASSFRTGLSLNDEQF
NA	TRBV7-8	TRBJ2-1	ASSTRDRSYNEQF
once	TRBV7-8	TRBJ2-2	ASSPWTSGIFGELF
NA	TRBV29-1	TRBJ1-2	SVAGQGPRNYGYT
NA	TRBV2	TRBJ2-7	ASSANTGTGGYEQY
NA	TRBV3-1/TRBV3-2	TRBJ2-1	ASSQERGEGYEQF
NA	TRBV5-5	TRBJ2-5	ASSRGTSGGETQY
NA	TRBV2	TRBJ2-5	ASSVGRGETQY
once	TRBV18	TRBJ2-1	ASSPILAGAGNEQF
NA	TRBV4-3	TRBJ2-3	ASSQLAGGADTQY
NA	TRBV19	TRBJ2-5	ASNSGRGETQY
NA	TRBV20-1	TRBJ2-7	SASSYEQY
once	TRBV7-2	TRBJ2-5	ASSSPMTSRETQY
NA	TRBV19	TRBJ2-6	ASSLRDRGLSGANVLT
NA	TRBV2	TRBJ1-5	ASSPTGGLGIQPQH
NA	TRBV28	TRBJ2-1	ASSFGQGSYNEQF